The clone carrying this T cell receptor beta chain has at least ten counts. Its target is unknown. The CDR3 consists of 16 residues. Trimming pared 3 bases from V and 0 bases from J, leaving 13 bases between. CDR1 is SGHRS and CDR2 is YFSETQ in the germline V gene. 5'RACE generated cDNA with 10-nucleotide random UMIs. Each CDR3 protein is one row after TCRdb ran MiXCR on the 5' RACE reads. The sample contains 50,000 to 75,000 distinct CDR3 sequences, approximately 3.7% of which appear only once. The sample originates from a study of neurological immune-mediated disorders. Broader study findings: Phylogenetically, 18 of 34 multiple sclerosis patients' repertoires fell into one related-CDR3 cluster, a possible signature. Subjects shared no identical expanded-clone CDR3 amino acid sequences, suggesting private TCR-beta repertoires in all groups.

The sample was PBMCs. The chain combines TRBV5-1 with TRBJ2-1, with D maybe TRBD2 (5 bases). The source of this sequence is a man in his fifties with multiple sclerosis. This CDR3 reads CASSSSSGYSYNEQFF. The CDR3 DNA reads TGCGCCAGCAGCTCCTCCAGCGGATACTCCTACAATGAGCAGTTCTTC.